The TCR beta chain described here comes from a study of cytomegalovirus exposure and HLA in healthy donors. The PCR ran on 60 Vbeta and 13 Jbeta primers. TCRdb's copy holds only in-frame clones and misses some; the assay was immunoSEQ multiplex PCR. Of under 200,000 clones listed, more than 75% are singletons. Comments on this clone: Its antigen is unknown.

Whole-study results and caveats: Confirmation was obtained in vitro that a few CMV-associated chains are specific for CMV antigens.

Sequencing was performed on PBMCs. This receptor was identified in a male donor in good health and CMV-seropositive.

The CDR3 region has the DNA TGTGCCAGCAAAGACAGGGGGCGAGAGACCCAGTACTTC. Residues: CASKDRGRETQYF. The chain joins TRBV28 to TRBJ2-5, with TRBD1 identical over 10 bases. The junction had 3 bases not matched to a gene; V was cut back by 7 bases and J by 4 bases. Per germline, CDR1 MDHEN and CDR2 SYDVKM. The CDR3 loop spans 13 amino acids.